Below, 23 T cell receptor beta chains from the same sample are listed, as sequenced in a study of T cell changes during pregnancy in multiple sclerosis. The table came from immunoSEQ multiplex PCR; TCRdb's copy has only in-frame clones and leaves some out. The sample contains 60,000 to 75,000 clones, 92% of which appear only once. The sequenced sample was peripheral blood, obtained after pregnancy. These receptors were obtained from a female donor with multiple sclerosis, enrolled in a pregnancy study.

The rearrangement joins TRBV6-6 to TRBJ2-1; D not certain. V lost 2 bases and J lost 3, with 5 bases in between. The CDR3 is 13 residues long. Germline values: CDR1 MNHNY, CDR2 SVGAGI (reference sequence). The CDR3 reads CASSYIGYNEQFF. The CDR3 bases are TGTGCCAGCAGTTACATCGGCTACAATGAGCAGTTCTTC.

As to this clone: The junction does not match germline at one end; this may be a read error. The chain uses TRBV7-6 and TRBJ2-1, with TRBD2 matching over 7 bases. The CDR3 is 14 residues long. From germline, CDR1 is SGHVS and CDR2 FNYEAQ. The CDR3 protein is CASSLAELTAEQFF. CDR3 nucleotide sequence: TGTGCCAGCAGCCTAGCGGAACTAACCGCTGAGCAGTTCTTC.

This clone was detected once. This sequence joins TRBV7-9 and TRBJ2-7, with D possibly TRBD2 on 6 matching bases. CDR1 is SEHNR and CDR2 is FQNEAQ in the germline V gene (reference sequence). There are 15 residues in the CDR3. V was clipped by 5 bases and J by 5 bases, with 19 bases between them. The CDR3 spells CASSTGELAIHEQYF. Written as DNA, the CDR3 is TGTGCCAGCAGCACGGGGGAGCTAGCGATCCACGAGCAGTACTTC.

CDR3 in amino acids: CASSSAGTSLGTIYF. The CDR3 region has the DNA TGTGCCAGCAGCTCCGCCGGGACTTCGTTAGGGACCATATATTTT. The J gene is TRBJ1-3, the V gene TRBV7-9, with TRBD1 as a possible D gene (5 bases). CDR3 length: 15 residues. V was clipped by 4 bases and J by 10 bases, with 20 bases between them. Germline values: CDR1 SEHNR, CDR2 FQNEAQ (reference sequence).

This chain uses TRBV9 with TRBJ1-3; a possible D gene is TRBD1 (5 bases). V lost 0 bases and J lost 3, with 13 bases in between. CDR3 length: 16 residues. Germline V gene lookup returns CDR1 SGDLS and CDR2 YYNGEE. Here the CDR3 DNA reads TGTGCCAGCAGCGTAGGGCAGGGCGGTTATGGAAACACCATATATTTT. It codes for CASSVGQGGYGNTIYF.

The V call is TRBV27, the J call TRBJ2-7, with 12 bases that match TRBD2. The CDR3 contains 13 residues. Trimming cost V 6 bases and J 5 bases; bases outside gene matches: 2. Germline V gene data show CDR1 as MNHEY and CDR2 as SMNVEV (reference sequence). The CDR3 nucleotides read TGTGCCAGCAGGAGGACTAGCGGGAACGAGCAGTACTTC. Translation gives CASRRTSGNEQYF.

Comment on this clone: A junction boundary mismatches the germline segment, possibly from a read error. J is TRBJ2-5 and V is TRBV7-7, with TRBD2 matching 9 bases. The CDR3 length is 15 residues. Germline V gives CDR1 SSHAT, CDR2 FNYEAQ (reference sequence). The chain's CDR3 is CASSLASGATETQYF. In DNA form, the CDR3 reads TGTGCTAGCAGCTTAGCTAGCGGGGCTACAGAGACCCAGTACTTC.

The chain combines TRBV5-4 with TRBJ2-7; 9 bases map to TRBD2. Germline CDR1 is SGHNT and CDR2 is YYREEE (reference sequence). CDR3 length: 13 residues. The V and J ends lost 1 base and 7 bases, in that order; junction bases with no gene match: 3. The CDR3 coding sequence is TGTGCCAGCAGCTTGTCTCTAGCGGGGGAGCAGTACTTC. Its translation: CASSLSLAGEQYF.

This clone was seen once. The chain couples TRBV14 to TRBJ2-7; D possibly corresponds to TRBD2 (5 bases). V was shortened by 1 base and J by 10 bases, with 11 bases between the two germline ends. Germline loops: CDR1 SGHDN, CDR2 FVKESK. CDR3 size: 12 residues. The CDR3 reads CASSQVGANQYF. The CDR3 nucleotides are TGTGCCAGCAGCCAAGTGGGAGCGAATCAGTACTTC. The whole variable domain, remainder taken from reference TRBV14 and TRBJ2-7, is EAGVTQFPSHSVIEKGQTVTLRCDPISGHDNLYWYRRVMGKEIKFLLHFVKESKQDESGMPNNRFLAERTGGTYSTLKVQPAELEDSGVYFCASSQVGANQYFGPGTRLTVT.

This sequence joins TRBV28 and TRBJ1-3, with D possibly matching TRBD1 (6 bases). Looked up from germline, CDR1 is MDHEN and CDR2 is SYDVKM. V lost 7 bases and J 2 bases, leaving 12 bases between the germline ends. There are 14 residues in the CDR3. The CDR3: CASTLGGAGNTIYF. The CDR3 DNA reads TGTGCCAGCACCCTAGGGGGGGCTGGAAACACCATATATTTT. The whole variable domain, filled in from reference TRBV28 and TRBJ1-3, reads DVKVTQSSRYLVKRTGEKVFLECVQDMDHENMFWYRQDPGLGLRLIYFSYDVKMKEKGDIPEGYSVSREKKERFSLILESASTNQTSMYLCASTLGGAGNTIYFGEGSWLTVV.

The chain links TRBV30 to TRBJ1-6; D is undetermined. The CDR3 covers 14 residues. V was trimmed by 4 bases and J by 0 bases, leaving 7 bases between them. The germline CDR1 and CDR2 sequences are GTSNPN and SVGIG (reference sequence). CDR3 sequence (DNA): TGTGCCTGGATGCGCGGCTCCTATAATTCACCCCTCCACTTT. Protein sequence: CAWMRGSYNSPLHF.

V is TRBV4-2 and J is TRBJ2-5; 11 nucleotides agree with TRBD1. V was clipped by 5 bases and J by 5 bases; unmatched bases: 7. The CDR3 sequence is 15 residues long. Germline CDR1 reads LGHNA; CDR2 reads YNFKEQ. The DNA for the CDR3 is TGTGCCAGCAGCGTCCGGGACAGGGGGTCCGAGACCCAGTACTTC. Translating it yields CASSVRDRGSETQYF.

J is TRBJ1-1 and V is TRBV10-3, with a tentative D call TRBD1 (5 bases). V was trimmed by 0 bases and J by 1 base, leaving 15 bases between them. The CDR3 has 17 residues. The germline gives CDR1 ENHRY, CDR2 SYGVKD. The CDR3 region is CAISESNGRTRNTEAFF. The CDR3 bases are TGTGCCATCAGTGAGTCGAATGGGCGGACAAGGAACACTGAAGCTTTCTTT.

The gene calls are TRBV2 and TRBJ2-1, with 16 bases lining up with TRBD2. V was clipped by 8 bases and J by 6 bases; unmatched bases: 7. CDR1 is SNHLY, CDR2 FYNNEI, per germline. The CDR3 length is 16 residues. CDR3 in DNA: TGTGCCAGCTCCGAAGGGACTAGCGGGAGGGGCAATGAGCAGTTCTTC. Translating it yields CASSEGTSGRGNEQFF.

The chain couples TRBV7-3 to TRBJ2-1, with TRBD2 identical over 8 bases. CDR3 length: 17 amino acids. V was pared by 5 bases and J by 9 bases, with 18 bases of the junction left unmatched. Germline loops: CDR1 SGHTA, CDR2 FQGTGA. In DNA, the CDR3 is TGTGCCAGCAGCCCGACCGGGACTAGACCCCAAGGGGGTGAGCAGTTCTTC. Encoded protein: CASSPTGTRPQGGEQFF.

This clone was found once. This chain connects TRBV20-1 to TRBJ2-3; D remains ambiguous. The CDR3 totals 10 residues. V was pared by 5 bases and J by 6 bases, with 6 bases between. Germline CDR1 is DFQATT and CDR2 is SNEGSKA (reference sequence). The CDR3 region is CSALHDTQYF. The CDR3 nucleotides are TGCAGTGCTTTACACGATACGCAGTATTTT.

CDR3 loop: CASSQDRVRGAATGELFF. The CDR3 DNA sequence: TGTGCCAGCAGCCAAGATCGGGTTCGCGGAGCGGCCACCGGGGAGCTGTTTTTT. This rearrangement joins TRBV14 to TRBJ2-2; D might be TRBD2 (5 bases). This CDR3 spans 18 amino acids. The V gene lost 0 bases and the J gene lost 4 bases, with 18 bases spanning the gap. Germline V CDR1 and CDR2: SGHDN, FVKESK.

The gene calls are TRBV5-1 and TRBJ2-3; 7 bases map to TRBD2. From germline, CDR1 is SGHRS and CDR2 YFSETQ. V trimming: 5 bases; J trimming: 4 bases; junction bases outside the gene matches: 7. The CDR3 contains 14 residues. The CDR3 region is CASSFNGRSDTQYF. The CDR3 DNA is TGCGCCAGCAGTTTTAACGGGAGGTCAGATACGCAGTATTTT.

The chain is built from TRBV2 and TRBJ2-3; D possibly corresponds to TRBD2 (5 bases). This CDR3 is 15 amino acids long. CDR1 and CDR2 (germline): SNHLY, FYNNEI. V gave up 4 bases and J gave up 2 bases, with 13 bases separating them. This CDR3 reads CASSVRGTTTDTQYF. The CDR3 region has the DNA TGTGCCAGCAGTGTTCGGGGAACAACCACAGATACGCAGTATTTT.

This chain joins TRBV5-1 and TRBJ1-2, with D maybe TRBD1 (6 bases). With 5 bases removed from V and 8 bases from J, the gap between germline ends came to 19 bases. This CDR3 region has 14 residues. CDR1 SGHRS and CDR2 YFSETQ come from the germline V gene. The CDR3 sequence is CASRHGGGLYGYTF. In DNA, the CDR3 is TGCGCCAGCAGACATGGGGGGGGGCTTTACGGCTACACCTTC.

The CDR3 is CASSSPGTDNTGELFF. The CDR3 region has the DNA TGTGCCAGCAGTTCTCCCGGGACAGATAACACCGGGGAGCTGTTTTTT. This sequence joins TRBV28 and TRBJ2-2; the match to TRBD1 covers 7 bases. CDR1 MDHEN and CDR2 SYDVKM come from the germline V gene. The CDR3 is 16 amino acids. Trimming took 4 bases from V and 2 from J; bases not matched to a gene: 7.

This clone was detected once. The chain employs TRBV5-8 and TRBJ2-6; 8 positions match TRBD1. Germline V gene data show CDR1 as SGHTS and CDR2 as YDEGEE. The CDR3 contains 16 residues. Unmatched junction bases numbered 7, after V lost 4 bases and J lost 4 bases. This CDR3 reads CASSEDRDLGANVLTF. The CDR3 region has the DNA TGTGCCAGCAGCGAGGACAGGGATCTCGGGGCCAACGTCCTGACTTTC.

This rearrangement joins TRBV4-3 to TRBJ2-2, with TRBD2 identical over 7 bases. The CDR3 has 17 residues. With 1 base clipped from V and 0 bases from J, the junction kept 5 bases outside the gene matches. Germline CDR1 is LGHNA and CDR2 is YSLEER. The CDR3 region is CASSQGGGVANTGELFF. The CDR3, as DNA: TGCGCCAGCAGCCAAGGTGGGGGGGTCGCGAACACCGGGGAGCTGTTTTTT.